Listed below are T cell receptor beta chains from one sample, sequenced in a study of cytomegalovirus exposure and HLA in healthy donors. The method was immunoSEQ multiplex PCR; TCRdb's version includes in-frame clones alone and lacks a portion of them. The sample holds some 160,000 clones, approximately 91% seen once. Input material: PBMCs. The receptors originated from a man aged 18 to 30 in good health and CMV-seronegative. Each CDR3 is given with its conserved first and last residue. D genes are given only for firm matches. The listing skips clone size in some rows; elsewhere it reads once, few, many or a size class.

v_gene: TRBV6-5; d_gene: NA; abundance: NA; j_gene: TRBJ1-3; CDR3nt: TGTGCCAGCAGTTTCAACCAGGACAGCTCTGGAAACACCATATATTTT; CDR3aa: CASSFNQDSSGNTIYF
v_gene: TRBV7-9; d_gene: TRBD2; abundance: NA; j_gene: TRBJ2-5; CDR3nt: TGTGCCAGCAGCCTTAGCGGGATAGGAGAGACCCAGTACTTC; CDR3aa: CASSLSGIGETQYF
v_gene: TRBV19; d_gene: TRBD2; abundance: NA; j_gene: TRBJ2-3; CDR3nt: TGTGCCAGTAGTATTCAACTAGCGGGGGGTATCAGGGCAGATACGCAGTATTTT; CDR3aa: CASSIQLAGGIRADTQYF
v_gene: TRBV29-1; d_gene: TRBD2; abundance: NA; j_gene: TRBJ2-7; CDR3nt: TGCAGCGTTTCCGCTTCTAGCGGGGGGGGCCTCTACGAGCAGTACTTC; CDR3aa: CSVSASSGGGLYEQYF
v_gene: TRBV7-9; d_gene: NA; abundance: NA; j_gene: TRBJ1-2; CDR3nt: TGTGCCAGCACCAACCCCCAGGTGGGCTATGGCTACACCTTC; CDR3aa: CASTNPQVGYGYTF
v_gene: TRBV7-6; d_gene: NA; abundance: NA; j_gene: TRBJ2-6; CDR3nt: TGTGCCAGCAGCCCAATTCGGGGATCCGGGGCCAACGTCCTGACTTTC; CDR3aa: CASSPIRGSGANVLTF
v_gene: TRBV12-5; d_gene: TRBD2; abundance: NA; j_gene: TRBJ2-3; CDR3nt: TGTGCTAGTGGTTTGGGACTAGCGGGTACCACAGATACGCAGTATTTT; CDR3aa: CASGLGLAGTTDTQYF
v_gene: TRBV18; d_gene: TRBD2; abundance: NA; j_gene: TRBJ2-5; CDR3nt: TGTGCCAGCTCACCTCCGGGACTAGTCGAGGAGACCCAGTACTTC; CDR3aa: CASSPPGLVEETQYF
v_gene: TRBV9; d_gene: NA; abundance: NA; j_gene: TRBJ2-2; CDR3nt: TGTGCCAGCGGGGTAGCGACCGGGGAGCTGTTTTTT; CDR3aa: CASGVATGELFF
v_gene: TRBV18; d_gene: NA; abundance: once; j_gene: TRBJ1-4; CDR3nt: TGTGCCAGCTCACCACCGGCCAGGTCGCGTGAAAAACTGTTTTTT; CDR3aa: CASSPPARSREKLFF
v_gene: TRBV7-2; d_gene: TRBD2; abundance: NA; j_gene: TRBJ2-3; CDR3nt: TGTGCCAGCAGCTTATCTAGCGGGATATCGACAGATACGCAGTATTTT; CDR3aa: CASSLSSGISTDTQYF
v_gene: TRBV9; d_gene: NA; abundance: NA; j_gene: TRBJ2-5; CDR3nt: TGTGCCAGCGGCCTTGGGGGCGGCCAAGAGACCCAGTACTTC; CDR3aa: CASGLGGGQETQYF
v_gene: TRBV2; d_gene: NA; abundance: NA; j_gene: TRBJ1-1; CDR3nt: TGTGCCAGCAAGCCCCAGGGGAATACTGAAGCTTTCTTT; CDR3aa: CASKPQGNTEAFF
v_gene: TRBV2; d_gene: NA; abundance: NA; j_gene: TRBJ2-2; CDR3nt: TGTGCCAGCAGTGCTAGCGCCGGGGAGCTGTTTTTT; CDR3aa: CASSASAGELFF
v_gene: TRBV5-4; d_gene: NA; abundance: NA; j_gene: TRBJ1-1; CDR3nt: TGTGCCAGCAGCGCTGGACAGACTGAAGCTTTCTTT; CDR3aa: CASSAGQTEAFF
v_gene: TRBV4-1; d_gene: NA; abundance: NA; j_gene: TRBJ1-5; CDR3nt: TGCGCCAGCAGCCAAGTAGGAAGGGGGAGAGGGGATATTTGGCAGCCCCAGCATTTT; CDR3aa: CASSQVGRGRGDIWQPQHF
v_gene: TRBV7-9; d_gene: TRBD2; abundance: NA; j_gene: TRBJ2-3; CDR3nt: TGTGCCAGCAGCTTAACTAGCGGGATAACAGATACGCAGTATTTT; CDR3aa: CASSLTSGITDTQYF
v_gene: TRBV5-6; d_gene: NA; abundance: NA; j_gene: TRBJ2-7; CDR3nt: TGTGCCAGTAAAGCGACAGTAACCTCCTACGAGCAGTACTTC; CDR3aa: CASKATVTSYEQYF
v_gene: TRBV4-1; d_gene: NA; abundance: once; j_gene: TRBJ1-3; CDR3nt: TGCGCCAGCAGCCAAGACTGGGGGCTCGGTGGAAACACCATATATTTT; CDR3aa: CASSQDWGLGGNTIYF
v_gene: TRBV19; d_gene: NA; abundance: NA; j_gene: TRBJ1-1; CDR3nt: TGTGCCAGTAGTATTGAGGGTTTGAACACTGAAGCTTTCTTT; CDR3aa: CASSIEGLNTEAFF
v_gene: TRBV19; d_gene: TRBD2; abundance: NA; j_gene: TRBJ2-3; CDR3nt: TGTGCCAGTAGTATAGGGAGCGGGGGGCCCACAGATACGCAGTATTTT; CDR3aa: CASSIGSGGPTDTQYF
v_gene: TRBV30; d_gene: NA; abundance: NA; j_gene: TRBJ2-7; CDR3nt: TGTGCCACAATGGCGACAGGGAGGTCCTACGAGCAGTACTTC; CDR3aa: CATMATGRSYEQYF
v_gene: TRBV6-1; d_gene: TRBD1; abundance: NA; j_gene: TRBJ2-7; CDR3nt: TGTGCCAGCAGTGAAGCGACGTTCGGCGTCGGGACAGGCGCCTACGAGCAGTACTTC; CDR3aa: CASSEATFGVGTGAYEQYF
v_gene: TRBV7-6; d_gene: NA; abundance: NA; j_gene: TRBJ2-3; CDR3nt: TGTGCCAGCAGCTTAGCTCGAGGAGGGGTTCACGGCACAGATACGCAGTATTTT; CDR3aa: CASSLARGGVHGTDTQYF
v_gene: TRBV4-3; d_gene: TRBD2; abundance: once; j_gene: TRBJ2-1; CDR3nt: TGCGCCAGCAGCCAAGACCCGGGACTAGCCACCCGGGCCGATGAGCAGTTCTTC; CDR3aa: CASSQDPGLATRADEQFF
v_gene: TRBV5-1; d_gene: TRBD1; abundance: NA; j_gene: TRBJ2-1; CDR3nt: TGCGCCAGCAGCTTCCCAAAGGGACAGTCGAACTACAATGAGCAGTTCTTC; CDR3aa: CASSFPKGQSNYNEQFF
v_gene: TRBV6-6; d_gene: NA; abundance: NA; j_gene: TRBJ2-5; CDR3nt: TGTGCCAGCATCCGACAGGTCGGGGAGACCCAGTACTTC; CDR3aa: CASIRQVGETQYF
v_gene: TRBV6-5; d_gene: TRBD1; abundance: NA; j_gene: TRBJ1-1; CDR3nt: TGTGCCAGCAGTTACTCACCGGGACAGGGGTTCGAAGCTTTCTTT; CDR3aa: CASSYSPGQGFEAFF
v_gene: TRBV4-1; d_gene: TRBD1; abundance: NA; j_gene: TRBJ2-3; CDR3nt: TGCGCCAGCAGCCAGTGGACAGGGGCAGATACGCAGTATTTT; CDR3aa: CASSQWTGADTQYF
v_gene: TRBV18; d_gene: TRBD1; abundance: NA; j_gene: TRBJ1-2; CDR3nt: TGTGCCAGCTCACCTGACAGGGATGCTGGCTACACCTTC; CDR3aa: CASSPDRDAGYTF
v_gene: TRBV6-4; d_gene: NA; abundance: once; j_gene: TRBJ2-3; CDR3nt: TGTGCCAGCAGTGCCGGGGAGGCAGATACGCAGTATTTT; CDR3aa: CASSAGEADTQYF
v_gene: TRBV2; d_gene: NA; abundance: NA; j_gene: TRBJ2-5; CDR3nt: TGTGCCAGCAGTGGCAGGGTGTACCAAGAGACCCAGTACTTC; CDR3aa: CASSGRVYQETQYF
v_gene: TRBV9; d_gene: TRBD1; abundance: NA; j_gene: TRBJ1-5; CDR3nt: TGTGCCAGCAGCGGGACAGGGGCCCGCAATCAGCCCCAGCATTTT; CDR3aa: CASSGTGARNQPQHF
v_gene: TRBV5-1; d_gene: TRBD1; abundance: NA; j_gene: TRBJ2-3; CDR3nt: TGCGCCAGCAGCTACCAGGGGGCGGGCACAGATACGCAGTATTTT; CDR3aa: CASSYQGAGTDTQYF
v_gene: TRBV10-2; d_gene: NA; abundance: NA; j_gene: TRBJ2-7; CDR3nt: TGCGCCAGCAGAGACAAGGACAGATCTTCCTACGAGCAGTACTTC; CDR3aa: CASRDKDRSSYEQYF
v_gene: TRBV13; d_gene: TRBD1; abundance: NA; j_gene: TRBJ1-3; CDR3nt: TGTGCCACCAGTGACGGGACAGCCGGAAACACCATATATTTT; CDR3aa: CATSDGTAGNTIYF
v_gene: TRBV5-1; d_gene: NA; abundance: NA; j_gene: TRBJ2-3; CDR3nt: TGCGCCAGCAGCTGGTCCCAGGATACGCAGTATTTT; CDR3aa: CASSWSQDTQYF
v_gene: TRBV5-4; d_gene: TRBD1; abundance: NA; j_gene: TRBJ1-4; CDR3nt: TGTGCCAGCAGCTTCTCAAGGACAGGAATTCTAACTAATGAAAAACTGTTTTTT; CDR3aa: CASSFSRTGILTNEKLFF
v_gene: TRBV18; d_gene: NA; abundance: NA; j_gene: TRBJ1-5; CDR3nt: TGTGCCAGCTCACCACCGTATAGCAATCAGCCCCAGCATTTT; CDR3aa: CASSPPYSNQPQHF